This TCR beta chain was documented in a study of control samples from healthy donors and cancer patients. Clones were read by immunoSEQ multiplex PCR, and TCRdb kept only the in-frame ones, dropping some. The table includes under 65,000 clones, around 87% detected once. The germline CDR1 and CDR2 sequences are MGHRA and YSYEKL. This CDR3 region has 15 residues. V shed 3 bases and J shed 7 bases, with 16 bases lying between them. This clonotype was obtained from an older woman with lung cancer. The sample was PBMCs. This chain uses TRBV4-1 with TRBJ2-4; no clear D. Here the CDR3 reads CASSQLSVITNIQYF. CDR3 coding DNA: TGCGCCAGCAGCCAGTTGTCTGTCATTACGAACATTCAGTACTTC.